The 10 T cell receptor beta chains given below trace back to one sample, sequenced in a study of cytomegalovirus exposure and HLA in healthy donors. PCR used 60 Vbeta primers and 13 Jbeta primers. Some clones are missing from TCRdb's copy, which holds only in-frame ones; the method was immunoSEQ multiplex PCR. The sample lists 150,000 to 200,000 clones; roughly three quarters were seen once. Sequenced input: PBMCs. The receptors stem from a male donor in good health and CMV-seronegative.

The genes are TRBV19 and TRBJ2-5; TRBD1 matches at 7 bases. The V segment lost 5 bases and the J segment 11 bases; nucleotides outside the gene matches: 11. The CDR3 runs 13 residues. From germline, CDR1 is LNHDA and CDR2 SQIVND (reference sequence). The CDR3 coding sequence is TGTGCCAGTAGTTCAGCAGGGACAGCCAAGCAGTACTTC. Translation gives CASSSAGTAKQYF.

This clone has a handful of counts. The CDR3 coding sequence is TGTGCCTGGGCAGGATCTAATCAGCCCCAGCATTTT. Protein sequence: CAWAGSNQPQHF. The chain employs TRBV30 and TRBJ1-5; D call uncertain. The V gene's germline CDR1 is GTSNPN and CDR2 SVGIG (reference sequence). Between the trimmed V and J ends, which lost 5 bases and 4 bases, there was a span of 9 bases. There are 12 residues in the CDR3.

The genes are TRBV11-2 and TRBJ1-3; 7 bases align to TRBD1. J was trimmed by 3 bases and V by 4 bases; bases with no gene match: 9. Germline loops: CDR1 SGHAT, CDR2 FQNNGV. The CDR3 is made up of 16 amino acids. In DNA form, the CDR3 reads TGTGCCAGCAGCTACCCAGCCAGGGGGTTTGGAAACACCATATATTTT. Translated, it gives CASSYPARGFGNTIYF.

The chain couples TRBV9 to TRBJ1-4; D perhaps matches TRBD1 (6 bases). The CDR3 is made up of 15 amino acids. V was shortened by 4 bases and J by 0 bases, with 10 bases between the two germline ends. The germline CDR1 and CDR2 sequences are SGDLS and YYNGEE. The CDR3 DNA sequence: TGTGCCAGCAGCTTGGGACACACAACTAATGAAAAACTGTTTTTT. Amino acids: CASSLGHTTNEKLFF.

This CDR3 is CASSVGQTEETQYF. In nucleotides, the CDR3 is TGTGCCAGCAGCGTAGGACAGACCGAAGAGACCCAGTACTTC. This rearrangement joins TRBV9 to TRBJ2-5; D may be TRBD1 (5 bases). The V gene's germline CDR1 is SGDLS and CDR2 YYNGEE. The CDR3 spans 14 residues. V was pared by 0 bases and J by 3 bases, with 9 bases between.

The chain uses TRBV7-2 and TRBJ2-3; possibly TRBD2 for D (6 bases). Trimming took off 6 bases at V and 0 bases at J, with 13 bases between the two ends. The CDR3 length is 15 residues. Germline assignment: CDR1 SGHTA and CDR2 FQGNSA. CDR3 sequence (DNA): TGTGCCAGCAGTGTCGGGACTCTTAGCACAGATACGCAGTATTTT. Protein sequence: CASSVGTLSTDTQYF.

The chain employs TRBV7-9 and TRBJ1-2; D is perhaps TRBD1 (6 bases). V lost 5 bases and J lost 6, with 13 bases in between. This CDR3 region has 13 residues. Germline CDR1 is SEHNR and CDR2 is FQNEAQ (reference sequence). The CDR3 reads CASSITGSDGYTF. DNA for the CDR3: TGTGCCAGCAGCATAACAGGGTCAGATGGCTACACCTTC.

There are a few counts of this clone. CDR3 loop: CASSLVQQAHEQYF. In nucleotides, the CDR3 is TGTGCCAGCAGTTTAGTTCAACAGGCCCACGAGCAGTACTTC. This chain joins TRBV28 and TRBJ2-7, with D tentatively TRBD1 (5 bases). The V gene's germline CDR1 is MDHEN and CDR2 SYDVKM. V lost 2 bases to trimming and J lost 5 bases, with 13 bases between them. The CDR3 is 14 amino acids.

The rearrangement links TRBV7-2 to TRBJ1-6, with D possibly TRBD1 on 5 matching bases. The V and J ends lost 2 bases and 1 base respectively, with 6 bases between them. This CDR3 comprises 15 residues. CDR1 and CDR2 from the germline V gene are SGHTA and FQGNSA. Written as DNA, the CDR3 is TGTGCCAGCAGCTTAAGGGGTTCCTATAATTCACCCCTCCACTTT. This sequence encodes CASSLRGSYNSPLHF.

The V and J genes are TRBV28 and TRBJ2-1, with D uncertain. The CDR3 has 20 amino acids. The V end lost 6 bases, the J end lost 0 bases, and 27 bases lay between the germline ends. From germline, CDR1 is MDHEN and CDR2 SYDVKM. The CDR3 reads CASSQLSPSGPGSSYNEQFF. The DNA of the CDR3 is TGTGCCAGCAGCCAGCTTAGCCCTTCTGGCCCTGGCAGCTCCTACAATGAGCAGTTCTTC.